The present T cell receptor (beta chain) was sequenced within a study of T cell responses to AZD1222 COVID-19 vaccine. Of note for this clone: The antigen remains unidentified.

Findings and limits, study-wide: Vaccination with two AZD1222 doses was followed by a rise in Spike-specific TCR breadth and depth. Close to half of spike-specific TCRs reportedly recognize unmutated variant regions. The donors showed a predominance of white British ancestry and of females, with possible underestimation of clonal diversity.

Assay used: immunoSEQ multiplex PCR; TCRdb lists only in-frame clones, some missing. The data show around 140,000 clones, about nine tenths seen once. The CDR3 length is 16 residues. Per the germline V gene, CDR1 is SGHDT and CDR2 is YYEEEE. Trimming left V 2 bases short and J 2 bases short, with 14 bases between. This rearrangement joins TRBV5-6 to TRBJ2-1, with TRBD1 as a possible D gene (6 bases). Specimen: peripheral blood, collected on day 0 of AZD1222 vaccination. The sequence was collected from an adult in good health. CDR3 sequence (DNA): TGTGCCAGCAGCTTTGACAGGCCCCCGCCCTACAATGAGCAGTTCTTC. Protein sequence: CASSFDRPPPYNEQFF.